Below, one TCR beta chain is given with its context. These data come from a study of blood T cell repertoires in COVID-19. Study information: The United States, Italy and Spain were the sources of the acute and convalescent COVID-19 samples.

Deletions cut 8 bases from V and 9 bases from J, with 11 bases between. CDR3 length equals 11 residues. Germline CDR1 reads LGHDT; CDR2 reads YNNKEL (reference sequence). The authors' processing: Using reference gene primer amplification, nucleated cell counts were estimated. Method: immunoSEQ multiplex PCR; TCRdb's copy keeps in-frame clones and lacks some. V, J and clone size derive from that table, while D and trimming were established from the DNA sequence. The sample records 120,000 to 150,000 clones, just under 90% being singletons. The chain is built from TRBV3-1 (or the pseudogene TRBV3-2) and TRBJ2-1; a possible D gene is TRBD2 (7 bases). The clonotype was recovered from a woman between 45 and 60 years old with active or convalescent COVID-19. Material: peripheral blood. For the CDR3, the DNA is TGTGCCAGCGAAAGGGGGGGTGAGCAGTTCTTC. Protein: CASERGGEQFF.